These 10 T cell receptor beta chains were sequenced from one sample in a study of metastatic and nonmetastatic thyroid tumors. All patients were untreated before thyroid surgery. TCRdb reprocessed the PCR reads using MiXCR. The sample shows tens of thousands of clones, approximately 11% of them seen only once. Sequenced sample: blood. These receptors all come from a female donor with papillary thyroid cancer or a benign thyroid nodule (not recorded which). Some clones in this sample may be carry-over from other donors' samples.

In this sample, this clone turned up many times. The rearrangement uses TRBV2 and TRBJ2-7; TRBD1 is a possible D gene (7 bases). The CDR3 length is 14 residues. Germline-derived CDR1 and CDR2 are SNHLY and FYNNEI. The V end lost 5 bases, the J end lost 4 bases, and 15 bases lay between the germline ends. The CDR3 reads CASSPDREEYEQYF. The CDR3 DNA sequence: TGTGCCAGCAGTCCCGACAGGGAGGAGTACGAGCAGTACTTC.

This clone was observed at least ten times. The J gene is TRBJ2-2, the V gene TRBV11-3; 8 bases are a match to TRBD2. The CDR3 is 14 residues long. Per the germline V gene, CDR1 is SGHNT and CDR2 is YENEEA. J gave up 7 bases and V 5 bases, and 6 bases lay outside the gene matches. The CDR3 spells CASSPRAGGGELFF. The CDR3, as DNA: TGTGCCAGCAGCCCAAGGGCGGGAGGCGGGGAGCTGTTTTTT. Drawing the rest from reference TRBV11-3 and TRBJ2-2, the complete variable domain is EAGVVQSPRYKIIEKKQPVAFWCNPISGHNTLYWYLQNLGQGPELLIRYENEEAVDDSQLPKDRFSAERLKGVDSTLKIQPAELGDSAVYLCASSPRAGGGELFFGEGSRLTVL.

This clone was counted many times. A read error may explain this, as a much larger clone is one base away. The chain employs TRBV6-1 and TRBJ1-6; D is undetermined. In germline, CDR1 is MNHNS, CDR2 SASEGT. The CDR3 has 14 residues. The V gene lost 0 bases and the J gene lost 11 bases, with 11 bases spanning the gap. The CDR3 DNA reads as TGTGCCAGCAGTGAAGCGCTTCAGAATCCACCCCTCCACTTT. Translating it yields CASSEALQNPPLHF.

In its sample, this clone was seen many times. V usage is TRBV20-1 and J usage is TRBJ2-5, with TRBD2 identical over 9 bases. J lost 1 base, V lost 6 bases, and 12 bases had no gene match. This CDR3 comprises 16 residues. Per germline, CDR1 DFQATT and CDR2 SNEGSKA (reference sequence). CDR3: CSAGPRAGGGQETQYF. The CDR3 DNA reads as TGCAGTGCGGGTCCTAGGGCGGGAGGGGGCCAAGAGACCCAGTACTTC.

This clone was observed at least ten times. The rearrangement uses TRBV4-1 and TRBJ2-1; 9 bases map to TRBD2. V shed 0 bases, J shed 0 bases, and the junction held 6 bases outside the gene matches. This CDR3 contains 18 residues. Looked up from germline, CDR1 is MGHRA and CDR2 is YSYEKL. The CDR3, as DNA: TGCGCCAGCAGCCAAGAAGGACTAGCGCTACACTCCTACAATGAGCAGTTCTTC. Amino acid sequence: CASSQEGLALHSYNEQFF.

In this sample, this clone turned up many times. CDR3 bases: TGTGCCATCGGGGGACAGGGGCGCACTGAAGCTTTCTTT. Its protein product is CAIGGQGRTEAFF. The chain uses TRBV10-3 and TRBJ1-1, with TRBD1 matching 10 bases. The germline CDR1 and CDR2 sequences are ENHRY and SYGVKD. This CDR3 region has 13 residues. The V gene end was trimmed by 8 bases and the J gene end by 4 bases; junction bases not matched to a gene: 4.

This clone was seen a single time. CDR3 in amino acids: CSNSQVTGPGEQYF. CDR3 in DNA: TGCTCCAACAGCCAAGTGACAGGGCCGGGCGAGCAGTACTTC. This chain connects TRBV4-3 to TRBJ2-7; 7 bases match TRBD1. Germline V gene data show CDR1 as LGHNA and CDR2 as YSLEER. The CDR3 consists of 14 residues.

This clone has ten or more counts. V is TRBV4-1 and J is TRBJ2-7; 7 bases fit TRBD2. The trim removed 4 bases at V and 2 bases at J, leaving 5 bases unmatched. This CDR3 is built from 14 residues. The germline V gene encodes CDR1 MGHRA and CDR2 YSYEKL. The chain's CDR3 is CASSLLAEPYEQYF. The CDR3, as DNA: TGCGCCAGCAGCCTTCTAGCGGAGCCCTACGAGCAGTACTTC.

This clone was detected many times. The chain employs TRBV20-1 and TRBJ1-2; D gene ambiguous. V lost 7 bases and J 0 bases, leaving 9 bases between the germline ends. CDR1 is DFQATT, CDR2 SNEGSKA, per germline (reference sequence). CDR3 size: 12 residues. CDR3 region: CSGRQPNYGYTF. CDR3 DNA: TGCAGTGGTCGGCAACCTAACTATGGCTACACCTTC.

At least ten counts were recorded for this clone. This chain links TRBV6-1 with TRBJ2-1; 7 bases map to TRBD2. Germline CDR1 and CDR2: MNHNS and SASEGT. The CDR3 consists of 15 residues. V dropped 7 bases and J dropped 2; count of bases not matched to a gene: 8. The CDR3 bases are TGTGCCAGCACCCCGCCTAGCGGAGCCTACAATGAGCAGTTCTTC. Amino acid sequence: CASTPPSGAYNEQFF.